The clone carrying this T cell receptor beta chain has only one observation. The antigen remains unidentified. V shed 1 base and J shed 8 bases, with 12 bases lying between them. In germline, CDR1 is KGHSH, CDR2 LQKENI. The CDR3 is made up of 14 amino acids. The data belong to a study of T cell responses to AZD1222 COVID-19 vaccine. The wider study: Combined were second doses at about 4 or about 12 weeks.

TCRdb's table, derived via immunoSEQ multiplex PCR, lists solely in-frame clones and lacks some. Of some 190,000 clones in the sample, roughly 88% were seen once. Findings and limits, study-wide: Spike-specific TCR depth and breadth grew after two AZD1222 doses. Females made up more of the donors, who were largely white British, and clonal diversity may have come out too low.

This TCR derives from an adult in good health. Material: peripheral blood, obtained on day 0 of AZD1222 vaccination. The rearrangement uses TRBV18 and TRBJ2-1; tentatively, D is TRBD2 (6 bases). The DNA of the CDR3 is TGTGCCAGCTCACCACAGGTGGGAGGCGATGAGCAGTTCTTC. The encoded protein is CASSPQVGGDEQFF.